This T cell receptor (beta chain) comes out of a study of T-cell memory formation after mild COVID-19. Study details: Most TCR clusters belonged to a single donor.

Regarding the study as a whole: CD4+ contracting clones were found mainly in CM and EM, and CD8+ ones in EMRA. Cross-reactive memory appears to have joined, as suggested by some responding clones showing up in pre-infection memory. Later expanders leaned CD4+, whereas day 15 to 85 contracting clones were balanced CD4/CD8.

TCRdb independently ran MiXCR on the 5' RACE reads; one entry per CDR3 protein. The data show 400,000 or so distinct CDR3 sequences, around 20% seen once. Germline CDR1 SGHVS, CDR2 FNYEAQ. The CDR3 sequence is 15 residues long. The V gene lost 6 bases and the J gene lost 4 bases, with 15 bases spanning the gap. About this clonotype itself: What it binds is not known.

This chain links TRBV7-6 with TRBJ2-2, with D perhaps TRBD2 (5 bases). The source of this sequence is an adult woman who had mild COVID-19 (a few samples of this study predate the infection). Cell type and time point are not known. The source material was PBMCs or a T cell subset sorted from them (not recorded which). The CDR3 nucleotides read TGTGCCAGCAGTGGCCAGGCCCGGGGCACCGGGGAGCTGTTTTTT. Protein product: CASSGQARGTGELFF.